Below are 29 T cell receptor beta chains sequenced from a single sample in a study of blood T cell repertoires in COVID-19. Profiling relied on immunoSEQ multiplex PCR, and the TCRdb table lists in-frame clones only, not all of them. The sample records 200,000 to 250,000 clones, roughly 82% being singletons. The sequencing sample was made of peripheral blood. The receptors originated from a woman aged 70-85 years with acute or convalescent COVID-19.

The CDR3 here is CAPGGWNTEAFF. In DNA form, the CDR3 reads TGTGCCCCAGGGGGGTGGAACACTGAAGCTTTCTTT. The chain joins TRBV2 to TRBJ1-1; 7 positions match TRBD1. V gave up 11 bases and J gave up 1 base; unmatched junction bases: 4. Germline V gene lookup returns CDR1 SNHLY and CDR2 FYNNEI. This CDR3 region has 12 residues.

The chain couples TRBV24-1 to TRBJ2-1; 9 bases agree with TRBD1. The trim removed 1 base at V and 6 bases at J, leaving 6 bases unmatched. The CDR3 loop spans 16 amino acids. Germline V gene lookup returns CDR1 KGHDR and CDR2 SFDVKD. CDR3 DNA sequence: TGTGCCACCAGTGATTTTAGGGGACAGGGCAGCAATGAGCAGTTCTTC. Its protein product is CATSDFRGQGSNEQFF.

This clone was recorded a few times. V and J are TRBV3-1 (or the pseudogene TRBV3-2) and TRBJ1-3, with D maybe TRBD1 (6 bases). CDR3 length: 16 residues. V lost 3 bases, J lost 0 bases, and 12 bases lay in between. Germline CDR1 is LGHDT and CDR2 is YNNKEL (reference sequence). CDR3 bases: TGTGCCAGCAGCCATTACGGACAGCGCTCTGGAAACACCATATATTTT. Translation: CASSHYGQRSGNTIYF.

The genes are TRBV29-1 and TRBJ2-7; D might be TRBD2 (6 bases). Per the germline V gene, CDR1 is SQVTM and CDR2 is ANQGSEA. The CDR3 extends over 11 amino acids. The V and J ends lost 7 bases and 4 bases respectively, with 11 bases between them. Here the CDR3 reads CSGGVEYEQYF. The CDR3 nucleotides are TGCAGCGGGGGGGTCGAGTACGAGCAGTACTTC.

The sample holds a few counts of this clone. The chain recombines TRBV5-6 with TRBJ1-2; 10 nucleotides align to TRBD1. The V gene end was trimmed by 4 bases and the J gene end by 4 bases; junction bases not matched to a gene: 10. Germline-derived CDR1 and CDR2 are SGHDT and YYEEEE. This CDR3 has 16 amino acids. CDR3 in amino acids: CASSPGQGLGFYGYTF. The CDR3 DNA is TGTGCCAGCAGCCCGGGACAGGGGTTGGGATTCTATGGCTACACCTTC.

This chain uses TRBV6-2 or TRBV6-3 with TRBJ2-7; perhaps TRBD2 as D (7 bases). The CDR3 contains 16 residues. V lost 2 bases, J lost 0 bases, and 14 bases lay in between. CDR1 and CDR2 (germline): MNHEY, SVGEGT. Here the CDR3 reads CASSYGGGLSSYEQYF. As DNA, the CDR3 is TGTGCCAGCAGTTACGGCGGGGGCCTCAGCTCCTACGAGCAGTACTTC.

The chain joins TRBV5-5 to TRBJ1-6, with D hard to call. The length of the CDR3 is 14 residues. CDR1 and CDR2 from the germline V gene are SGHKS and YYEKEE (reference sequence). Trimming pared 0 bases from V and 8 bases from J, leaving 9 bases between. In nucleotides, the CDR3 is TGTGCCAGCAGCTTGGCAGTGGTTTATTCACCCCTCCACTTT. This codes for CASSLAVVYSPLHF.

This clone was recorded a few times. This chain links TRBV4-3 with TRBJ1-6; D gene ambiguous. V lost 0 bases and J lost 11, with 8 bases in between. The CDR3 spans 13 residues. Germline V lookup: CDR1 LGHNA, CDR2 YSLEER. The CDR3 loop reads CASSQDSITPLHF. The DNA of the CDR3 is TGCGCCAGCAGCCAAGACAGTATCACACCCCTCCACTTT.

This chain uses TRBV29-1 with TRBJ1-4; D is perhaps TRBD1 (5 bases). CDR3 length: 13 residues. V lost 1 base and J 14 bases, leaving 17 bases between the germline ends. CDR1 SQVTM and CDR2 ANQGSEA come from the germline V gene. CDR3 sequence: CSVEVQLGQGLFF. CDR3 nucleotides: TGCAGCGTTGAAGTTCAATTGGGGCAGGGCCTGTTTTTT.

The CDR3 region is CASSYPDPLLAGEIEQFF. In nucleotides, the CDR3 is TGTGCCAGCAGTTACCCCGACCCCTTGCTAGCGGGGGAGATTGAGCAGTTCTTC. V and J are TRBV6-2 or TRBV6-3 and TRBJ2-1, with 10 bases fitting TRBD2. The CDR3 spans 18 residues. Looked up from germline, CDR1 is MNHEY and CDR2 is SVGEGT. V shed 2 bases, J shed 9 bases, and the junction held 16 bases outside the gene matches.

This chain uses TRBV23-1 with TRBJ1-4; the D is unclear. Being an ORF, TRBV23-1 has a function that is uncertain. There are 14 residues in the CDR3. V was trimmed by 6 bases and J by 8 bases, leaving 16 bases between them. For the CDR3, the DNA is TGCGCCAGCAGCCCCCGAGAGGGTTGGGAAAAACTGTTTTTT. This encodes CASSPREGWEKLFF.

The chain couples TRBV7-2 to TRBJ2-1, with 7 bases that match TRBD1. Trimming at V came to 1 base and at J to 2 bases, leaving 2 bases not matched to a gene. The CDR3 totals 15 residues. From germline, CDR1 is SGHTA and CDR2 FQGNSA. CDR3 sequence reads: CASSLDRGTYNEQFF. Here the CDR3 DNA reads TGTGCCAGCAGCTTAGACAGGGGAACCTACAATGAGCAGTTCTTC.

The chain combines TRBV19 with TRBJ1-2, with D possibly matching TRBD1 (5 bases). V lost 1 base and J 3 bases, leaving 6 bases between the germline ends. This CDR3 spans 13 amino acids. CDR1 is LNHDA and CDR2 is SQIVND in the germline V gene (reference sequence). The CDR3 reads CASSIAGHYGYTF. The CDR3 DNA is TGTGCCAGTAGTATAGCAGGGCACTATGGCTACACCTTC.

J is TRBJ2-1 and V is TRBV10-3; D is unclear. V dropped 8 bases and J dropped 6 bases, with 17 bases sitting between them. The CDR3 is 14 amino acids. Germline values: CDR1 ENHRY, CDR2 SYGVKD. In DNA form, the CDR3 reads TGTGCCATCCGGCTAGACCTAATGAGCAATGAGCAGTTCTTC. Its protein product is CAIRLDLMSNEQFF.

The chain carries TRBV4-3 and TRBJ1-1; the D gene is possibly TRBD1 (6 bases). Germline CDR1 reads LGHNA; CDR2 reads YSLEER. The CDR3 has 15 amino acids. Trimming removed 1 base from V and 1 base from J, with 10 bases in between. CDR3: CASSQVGRGNTEAFF. The CDR3 nucleotides read TGCGCCAGCAGCCAAGTGGGCAGGGGGAACACTGAAGCTTTCTTT.

The CDR3 nucleotides are TGTGCCAGCAGCTTTAAGGGACACCCGAACACCGGGGAGCTGTTTTTT. Translation: CASSFKGHPNTGELFF. The rearrangement links TRBV11-2 to TRBJ2-2; perhaps TRBD1 as D (6 bases). The CDR3 runs to 16 residues. The germline V gene has CDR1 SGHAT and CDR2 FQNNGV. Trimming cost V 3 bases and J 0 bases, with 11 bases left between them. The variable domain in full, with the rest retrieved from reference TRBV11-2 and TRBJ2-2, is EAGVAQSPRYKIIEKRQSVAFWCNPISGHATLYWYQQILGQGPKLLIQFQNNGVVDDSQLPKDRFSAERLKGVDSTLKIQPAKLEDSAVYLCASSFKGHPNTGELFFGEGSRLTVL.

This clone was observed a few times. J is TRBJ2-5 and V is TRBV4-2; TRBD2 is a possible D gene (5 bases). Germline V gene sequence: CDR1 LGHNA, CDR2 YNFKEQ. CDR3 length equals 13 residues. V was shortened by 0 bases and J by 5 bases, with 7 bases between the two germline ends. CDR3 loop: CASSQDEGETQYF. The CDR3 region has the DNA TGTGCCAGCAGCCAAGATGAGGGCGAGACCCAGTACTTC.

This clone was recorded once. This rearrangement joins TRBV28 to TRBJ1-1, with D uncertain. V lost 3 bases and J 5 bases, leaving 13 bases between the germline ends. CDR1 and CDR2 from the germline V gene are MDHEN and SYDVKM. CDR3 length equals 14 residues. CDR3: CASSLVPPGTEAFF. CDR3 DNA sequence: TGTGCCAGCAGTTTGGTACCGCCGGGGACTGAAGCTTTCTTT.

The J gene is TRBJ2-5, the V gene TRBV24-1; 8 bases line up with TRBD2. This CDR3 spans 15 amino acids. With 3 bases clipped from V and 1 base from J, the junction kept 3 bases outside the gene matches. CDR1 KGHDR and CDR2 SFDVKD come from the germline V gene. The CDR3 loop reads CATSDGGGPQETQYF. The CDR3 DNA is TGTGCCACCAGTGATGGCGGGGGGCCCCAAGAGACCCAGTACTTC.

The chain recombines TRBV4-1 with TRBJ1-2; no clear D gene. CDR1 is MGHRA and CDR2 is YSYEKL in the germline V gene. The CDR3 is 13 amino acids. With 5 bases removed from V and 6 bases from J, the gap between germline ends came to 13 bases. The CDR3: CASSAQVWDGYTF. CDR3 bases: TGCGCCAGCAGCGCCCAGGTTTGGGATGGCTACACCTTC.

V gene TRBV14 combines with J gene TRBJ1-2; 7 positions agree with TRBD1. Losses at the gene ends were 5 bases for V and 4 bases for J; bases not matched to a gene: 7. Germline CDR1 reads SGHDN; CDR2 reads FVKESK. CDR3 length equals 14 residues. Here the CDR3 DNA reads TGTGCCAGCAGCACACAGGGGCCCGTCTATGGCTACACCTTC. It encodes CASSTQGPVYGYTF.

The chain is built from TRBV9 and TRBJ1-1; unclear D gene. Germline V gene lookup returns CDR1 SGDLS and CDR2 YYNGEE. The germline V and J ends were trimmed by 0 bases and 0 bases, with 9 bases remaining between them. The CDR3 runs 15 residues. This chain's CDR3 is CASSVDTRMNTEAFF. The CDR3 DNA reads as TGTGCCAGCAGCGTAGATACACGCATGAACACTGAAGCTTTCTTT.

The V gene is TRBV19, the J gene TRBJ1-1; 8 bases are shared with TRBD1. The CDR3 consists of 15 residues. Germline V gene lookup returns CDR1 LNHDA and CDR2 SQIVND (reference sequence). V was clipped by 6 bases and J by 4 bases; unmatched bases: 10. The CDR3 DNA follows: TGTGCCAGTAGGGACAGGGAAAGGGCTAGCACTGAAGCTTTCTTT. It specifies CASRDRERASTEAFF.

This clone was picked up one time. As DNA, the CDR3 is TGTGCCAGCAGAACAGGGACGGTCACTGAAGCTTTCTTT. This sequence encodes CASRTGTVTEAFF. The V call is TRBV2, the J call TRBJ1-1; a possible D gene is TRBD1 (6 bases). The ends were cut back, 6 bases at V and 4 bases at J, with 12 bases in the middle. Germline lookup yields CDR1 SNHLY and CDR2 FYNNEI. The CDR3 is made up of 13 amino acids.

The chain employs TRBV18 and TRBJ2-6; 7 positions agree with TRBD1. CDR1 and CDR2 (germline): KGHSH, LQKENI. V was clipped by 2 bases and J by 1 base; unmatched bases: 11. CDR3 size: 19 residues. The CDR3 sequence: CASSPIRDSLSSGANVLTF. The DNA for the CDR3 is TGTGCCAGCTCACCAATCCGGGACAGCCTATCTTCTGGGGCCAACGTCCTGACTTTC. The variable domain in full, with the rest retrieved from reference TRBV18 and TRBJ2-6, is NAGVMQNPRHLVRRRGQEARLRCSPMKGHSHVYWYRQLPEEGLKFMVYLQKENIIDESGMPKERFSAEFPKEGPSILRIQQVVRGDSAAYFCASSPIRDSLSSGANVLTFGAGSRLTVL.

This clone was found once. The same CDR3 arises from other DNA sequences in this sample as well. The V call is TRBV5-1, the J call TRBJ2-7, with a tentative D call TRBD1 (6 bases). V was clipped by 0 bases and J by 0 bases, with 10 bases between them. CDR3 length: 15 residues. Germline CDR1 SGHRS, CDR2 YFSETQ. The CDR3 DNA is TGCGCCAGCAGCTTGGGGGGGCAAGGCTCCTACGAGCAGTACTTC. Translating it yields CASSLGGQGSYEQYF.

The CDR3 reads CASSLQGILSGANVLTF. CDR3 sequence (DNA): TGCGCCAGCAGCTTGCAGGGGATTCTCTCTGGGGCCAACGTCCTGACTTTC. This sequence joins TRBV5-1 and TRBJ2-6; weak D call: TRBD1 (6 bases). Germline assignment: CDR1 SGHRS and CDR2 YFSETQ. CDR3 length: 17 amino acids. The V gene lost 1 base and the J gene lost 0 bases, with 11 bases spanning the gap. Drawing the rest from reference TRBV5-1 and TRBJ2-6, the complete variable domain is KAGVTQTPRYLIKTRGQQVTLSCSPISGHRSVSWYQQTPGQGLQFLFEYFSETQRNKGNFPGRFSGRQFSNSRSEMNVSTLELGDSALYLCASSLQGILSGANVLTFGAGSRLTVL.

The chain links TRBV11-3 to TRBJ2-2; tentative D call: TRBD2 (5 bases). The CDR3 has 17 amino acids. V dropped 1 base and J dropped 4 bases, with 16 bases sitting between them. The germline V gene has CDR1 SGHNT and CDR2 YENEEA. The DNA of the CDR3 is TGTGCCAGCAGCTTAGGTCTAGCCGACGACCCCACCGGGGAGCTGTTTTTT. Amino acid sequence: CASSLGLADDPTGELFF.

The J gene is TRBJ2-3, the V gene TRBV4-2; no clear D. The CDR3 consists of 17 residues. V was cut by 0 bases and J by 0 bases, with 13 bases left in between. CDR1 is LGHNA, CDR2 YNFKEQ, per germline. The CDR3 reads CASSQESGLGSTDTQYF. The DNA for the CDR3 is TGTGCCAGCAGCCAAGAAAGTGGCCTAGGTAGCACAGATACGCAGTATTTT.